The rows below give T cell receptor beta chains drawn from one sample of a study of CD8+ T cells in alopecia areata. TCRdb's copy holds only in-frame clones and misses some; the assay was immunoSEQ multiplex PCR. The sample lists 130,000 or so clones, about 49% occurring once. The sequencing used CD8+ T cells sorted from blood, collected at week 0. These receptors came from a human donor with alopecia areata. Both conserved end residues are part of each CDR3. A D gene is named only where the DNA matches it firmly. Clone size appears in some rows only: once, few, many, or a class for an expanded clone.

.	TRBV6-1	.	TRBJ1-1	TGTGCCAGCAGTGACAGGGAGGCGACTGAAGCTTTCTTT	CASSDREATEAFF
.	TRBV30	once	TRBJ2-5	TGTGCCTGGAGTGTACCCCCTTGGACAGATCAAGAGACCCAGTACTTC	CAWSVPPWTDQETQYF
TRBD1	TRBV27	.	TRBJ2-1	TGTGCCAGCAGTTTATTACAGGGGTTACTATACAATGAGCAGTTCTTC	CASSLLQGLLYNEQFF
.	TRBV7-2	.	TRBJ1-1	TGTGCCAGCAGCTTCAACAGGGAAGGGATGAACACTGAAGCTTTCTTT	CASSFNREGMNTEAFF
.	TRBV6-6	.	TRBJ2-7	TGTGCCAGCAGTTTTGTCAGGGAAGGTAACGGCTACGAGCAGTACTTC	CASSFVREGNGYEQYF
.	TRBV5-1	.	TRBJ2-7	TGCGCCAGCAGCTTGGACGGGGTGAGTTTGTACGAGCAGTACTTC	CASSLDGVSLYEQYF
.	TRBV28	few	TRBJ2-7	TGTGCCAGCAGTTTATCGGGTACCAATCCCTCCTACGAGCAGTACTTC	CASSLSGTNPSYEQYF
.	TRBV7-6	.	TRBJ2-1	TGTGCCAGCAGCTTTGAAGCTGATTCGGGGAATGAGCAGTTCTTC	CASSFEADSGNEQFF
TRBD2	TRBV7-8	.	TRBJ2-3	TGTGCCAGCAGCTTAGAGCTAGCGGGGGCCCTTACCACAGATACGCAGTATTTT	CASSLELAGALTTDTQYF
.	TRBV5-6	once	TRBJ1-1	TGTGCCAGCAGCGCAGAAAACACTGAAGCTTTCTTT	CASSAENTEAFF
.	TRBV19	.	TRBJ1-5	TGTGCCAGTAGTATAGATGAAGAGGTGGTGCCCCAGCATTTT	CASSIDEEVVPQHF
TRBD1	TRBV5-6	once	TRBJ1-2	TGTGCCAGCAGCTCCTATCAGGGGGCGGCCACCTTC	CASSSYQGAATF
.	TRBV27	few	TRBJ2-2	TGTGCCAGCAGTGACGGACTCAAATTGAACACCGGGGAGCTGTTTTTT	CASSDGLKLNTGELFF
.	TRBV9	.	TRBJ2-7	TGTGCCAGCAGCCCGGGTTGGGGGCAATTCTACGAGCAGTACTTC	CASSPGWGQFYEQYF
.	TRBV25-1	.	TRBJ2-7	TGTGCCAGCAGTGGAGACCCCTTGGGCTACGAGCAGTACTTC	CASSGDPLGYEQYF
.	TRBV6-5	.	TRBJ2-7	TGTGCCAGCAGTTACAGGGAGTCCTACGAGCAGTACTTC	CASSYRESYEQYF
TRBD1	TRBV5-1	few	TRBJ1-1	TGCGCCAGCAGCCGGATCGGACAGGGGTCATTGAACACTGAAGCTTTCTTT	CASSRIGQGSLNTEAFF
.	TRBV5-4	.	TRBJ2-5	TGTGCCAGCAGCAATAGGGGGGCCAGGGGAGAGACCCAGTACTTC	CASSNRGARGETQYF
.	TRBV19	.	TRBJ2-1	TGTGCCAGTACAGGGCCCGACTACAATGAGCAGTTCTTC	CASTGPDYNEQFF
.	TRBV5-1	.	TRBJ1-1	TGCGCCAGCAGCGTACAGGGCACTGAAGCTTTCTTT	CASSVQGTEAFF
.	TRBV4-1	.	TRBJ1-2	TGCGCCAGCAGCCAAGTAGACCGCAGCAACTATGGCTACACCTTC	CASSQVDRSNYGYTF
.	TRBV27	.	TRBJ2-2	TGTGCCAGCAGTTTAGTACTTAGGGCGACCGGGGAGCTGTTTTTT	CASSLVLRATGELFF
.	TRBV7-8	.	TRBJ2-7	TGTGCCAGCAGCATACGCCCGGGGAGCACCTACGAGCAGTACTTC	CASSIRPGSTYEQYF
.	TRBV10-3	few	TRBJ2-7	TGTGCCATCAGTGAGTCGTTCGGGGTCCCCTACGAGCAGTACTTC	CAISESFGVPYEQYF
TRBD1	TRBV30	few	TRBJ1-5	TGTGCCTGGAGTGTGGATGGGACAGGCAATCAGCCCCAGCATTTT	CAWSVDGTGNQPQHF
TRBD1	TRBV27	.	TRBJ1-5	TGTGCCAGCACAGTTCAGGGACAGAGTAGCAATCAGCCCCAGCATTTT	CASTVQGQSSNQPQHF
.	TRBV18	.	TRBJ1-1	TGTGCCAGCTCATCTGCGACAGGTCTATTGGGGACTGAAGCTTTCTTT	CASSSATGLLGTEAFF
TRBD1	TRBV6-1	few	TRBJ2-6	TGTGCCAGCAGTGTCGTAGGGGGCGCAGCGGGGGCCAACGTCCTGACTTTC	CASSVVGGAAGANVLTF
TRBD1	TRBV7-9	few	TRBJ2-1	TGTGCCAGCAGCCTTCGGACAGGGAACTACAATGAGCAGTTCTTC	CASSLRTGNYNEQFF
.	TRBV29-1	once	TRBJ1-2	TGCAGCGTCGTATCCCCGCTCTATGGCTACACCTTC	CSVVSPLYGYTF
TRBD2	TRBV4-3	few	TRBJ2-5	TGCGCCAGCAGCCCTACGACTAGCGGGGGGGGCGAGACCCAGTACTTC	CASSPTTSGGGETQYF
TRBD1	TRBV10-3	.	TRBJ1-2	TGTGCCATCACCGAGGGGGCGGGCTCTGGCTACACCTTC	CAITEGAGSGYTF
.	TRBV11-1	.	TRBJ1-2	TGTGCCAGCAGCTTTGATGCAGATTATGGCTACACCTTC	CASSFDADYGYTF
.	TRBV6-5	.	TRBJ2-1	TGTGCCAGCAGTTACGGGGCAGCTCGGGAGCAGTTCTTC	CASSYGAAREQFF
TRBD1	TRBV4-3	.	TRBJ2-2	TGCGCCAGCAGCCAAGATCGAGGGACAGGGGCCACCGGGGAGCTGTTTTTT	CASSQDRGTGATGELFF
.	TRBV6-5	once	TRBJ1-2	TGTGCCAGCAACCAAGGTGATGGCTACACCTTC	CASNQGDGYTF
.	TRBV27	.	TRBJ1-5	TGTGCAGCAGGGGAGCACCTTACTGATCAGCCCCAGCATTTT	CAAGEHLTDQPQHF
.	TRBV6-5	.	TRBJ1-5	TGTGCCAGCAGTTCGACAGCTCCCAATAGCAATCAGCCCCAGCATTTT	CASSSTAPNSNQPQHF
.	TRBV6-1	few	TRBJ2-7	TGTGCCAGCAGTGACGCCGCGGGGATCGAGCAGTACTTC	CASSDAAGIEQYF
.	TRBV10-3	.	TRBJ2-1	TGTGCCATCAGTGAGGAGCATGAGCAGTTCTTC	CAISEEHEQFF
.	TRBV7-9	few	TRBJ2-2	TGTGCCAGCAGCCTCGGGGGTACCGGGGAGCTGTTTTTT	CASSLGGTGELFF
.	TRBV29-1	few	TRBJ1-4	TGCAGCGTTTCGGAACTAATAGGAGGAAAACTGTTTTTT	CSVSELIGGKLFF
TRBD1	TRBV5-1	.	TRBJ2-3	TGCGCCAGCAGCCTGGACAGGCTGAGCACAGATACGCAGTATTTT	CASSLDRLSTDTQYF
.	TRBV29-1	few	TRBJ2-1	TGCAGCGCTAACACGGACACGTACAATGAGCAGTTCTTC	CSANTDTYNEQFF
.	TRBV27	.	TRBJ2-2	TGTGCCAGCAAAAGGGGAAACACCGGGGAGCTGTTTTTT	CASKRGNTGELFF
.	TRBV5-1	few	TRBJ2-1	TGCGCCAGCAGCTTTGTGGACAATGAGCAGTTCTTC	CASSFVDNEQFF
.	TRBV30	few	TRBJ1-6	TGTGCCTGGAGTGTTTGGGTGGGGGATTCACCCCTCCACTTT	CAWSVWVGDSPLHF
TRBD1	TRBV5-1	few	TRBJ2-1	TGCGCCAGCAGCTTGGTACGGGCAGGGGGTAGCTACAATGAGCAGTTCTTC	CASSLVRAGGSYNEQFF
.	TRBV5-1	.	TRBJ2-3	TGCGCCAGCAGTTACTCCAGGGGGGGTACGCCAGATACGCAGTATTTT	CASSYSRGGTPDTQYF
.	TRBV29-1	.	TRBJ2-7	TGCAGCGTTGAGGGGAAGGGGGGATCCTCCAGCTACGAGCAGTACTTC	CSVEGKGGSSSYEQYF
.	TRBV14	few	TRBJ2-7	TGTGCCAGCAGCCAAGTGGACGGCCCCTACGAGCAGTACTTC	CASSQVDGPYEQYF
.	TRBV5-1	.	TRBJ2-7	TGCGCCAGCAGCTTGGCCGTGACAGACTACGAGCAGTACTTC	CASSLAVTDYEQYF
.	TRBV27	.	TRBJ2-5	TGTGCCAGCAGTCCCATTAAGGTCGGCCCGCCCGGGGAGACCCAGTACTTC	CASSPIKVGPPGETQYF